This TCR beta chain emerged from a study of early T cells in non-severe SARS-CoV-2 infection. Background on the study: Chains were unpaired, as sequencing was done on bulk RNA from unsorted whole blood. The study's findings and limits: Matching results from VDJdb favored anti-spike CD8 responses, leaving private and CD4 specificities undetected.

MiXCR, applied by TCRdb to the 5' RACE reads, yields one record per CDR3 protein. The sample holds about 83,000 distinct CDR3 sequences, 11% to 15% seen once. In its sample, this clonotype was seen a few times. Its antigen is unidentified. In germline, CDR1 is MNHEY, CDR2 SMNVEV (reference sequence). This CDR3 has 14 amino acids. V was shortened by 3 bases and J by 0 bases, with 8 bases between the two germline ends. The specimen sequenced was whole blood. This sequence was found in an adult who was a healthcare worker with PCR-confirmed SARS-CoV-2 infection or an uninfected control (not recorded which). The chain links TRBV27 to TRBJ1-1, with a weak D call TRBD1 (5 bases). The CDR3 loop reads CASSFGAMNTEAFF. For the CDR3, the DNA is TGTGCCAGCAGTTTCGGGGCGATGAACACTGAAGCTTTCTTT.